This section outlines one T cell receptor (beta chain) sequence together with its context. The clone's antigen remains unknown. No base quality information exists; no much larger clone differs at one position. Using the deep immunoSEQ assay, multiplex PCR amplified TCR CDR3 regions from genomic DNA. Extracted genomic DNA from each cell subset was distributed evenly across all wells of several immunoSEQ 96-well plates, and each plate was treated as a replicate. For sorted subsets, about 220 ng of genomic DNA, equivalent to 25,000 to 35,000 T cell genomes, went into each replicate PCR. Purified libraries were quantified with a Qubit 3.0 fluorometer, sized on a Bioanalyzer 2100, and re-quantified with the KAPA Library Quantification kit. Every immunoSEQ 96-well plate was sequenced on a dedicated single-read 150-cycle Illumina NextSeq 550 flow cell. In the paper's pipeline: Because the immunoSEQ output included only junctional sequences and no quality scores, the filtering could not be the same as the filtering used for full-length reads. Sequences were annotated with PyIR, a Python wrapper for IgBLAST v1.9, and V/J genes and CDR3 were assigned using IMGT germline references. Reads were filtered out if the reads had weak V/J assignments (E-value above 1e-6), no CDR3, stop codons, out-of-frame junctions, or ambiguous translated residues. V3J clonotypes were defined as sequences sharing an identical inferred V gene, J gene, and CDR3 amino acid sequence. To compute the percentage overlap between repertoires, the number of shared unique clonotypes was divided by the size of the smaller repertoire. Richness of each repertoire was evaluated using RTK rarefaction, the Chao1 estimator, and Recon v2.1 estimates of unobserved clonotypes. Generation probabilities were computed with OLGA for all TCRbeta clonotypes obtained by the gDNA method from a handful of donors. Sourced from immuneACCESS, this table was stored by TCRdb with only in-frame sequences that have V and J called. A share of the clones is absent; for the studies checked, an unresolved V gene accounts for under half, and the remainder has no known explanation. V, J and clone size were drawn from that table, and D and trimming were deduced from the DNA. This sample holds 2,100,000 or so clones; approximately 94% were observed only once. The ten largest clones take up roughly 0.13% of the sample.

The donors were healthy, HIV-negative adults with no recently reported acute infections or vaccinations. Every donor was a Caucasian adult living in Nashville, Tennessee, USA. CD4+ T cells were enriched through magnetic negative selection, after which naive cells were positively selected on CD45RA and the remaining negative fraction served as the memory subset. Blood was obtained by leukapheresis, after which PBMCs were separated by Ficoll-Histopaque density gradient centrifugation and cryopreserved in liquid nitrogen vapor phase. Analytical flow cytometry was used to check the purity and quantity of every magnetically sorted T cell population. Genomic DNA was isolated from each sorted fraction and quantified by UV absorbance on a Nanodrop 2000c. The record originates from a study of shared clonotypes between healthy human individuals (dated by TCRdb to about 2020). Study-level background: The cohort comprised a couple of women and a few men aged 18 to 49 years. Per donor, leukapheresis produced somewhere between about 0.9 and 10 billion PBMCs. For each donor, CD4 naive and CD4 memory were each given three plates, CD8 naive was given two plates, and CD8 memory was given one plate. Different laboratories and diverse techniques were used to prepare libraries and sequence TCR repertoires, to increase sequencing depth and limit assay-specific biases. The study deeply sequenced blood TCR repertoires of five healthy adults to estimate repertoire size and the extent of clonotype sharing between individuals. What the authors observed across the whole study: Naive subsets generally had larger estimated clonotype richness than memory subsets did. Higher generation probabilities were observed for clonotypes shared by all four sorted-subset donors than for non-shared clonotypes. Because the study included a small number of donors, the genetic and exposure-history diversity represented was limited. Even with the large sequencing depth, rarefaction of the sorted-subset datasets indicated that sequencing was incomplete. Only blood was sampled, and tissue TCR repertoires likely differ from those in blood. About 5% of naive CD4, 3.5% of naive CD8, about 2.4% of memory CD4, and 0.4% of memory CD8 clonotypes were shared across several donors. Based on pairwise subsampling, the degree of clonotype sharing among donors was expected to be affected by sequencing depth.

V is clipped by 0 bases and J by 8 bases, and the sequence between their germline boundaries is 16 bases long. The CDR3 has 15 amino acids, counting the end cysteine and phenylalanine. The entry retains the CDR3 DNA only, 45 bases that are in frame from base 1. The germline V gene (reference sequence) sets CDR1 to GTSNPN and CDR2 to SVGIG. This sequence was found in a man in his late teens or twenties in good health. The sequenced material came from naive CD4+ T cells sorted from blood. The sample's cell subset or site label, decoded: CD45RA+ positively selected. In this chain, TRBV30 is recombined with TRBJ1-4, with TRBD1 tentatively as D gene (5 bases match). CDR3 protein: CAWSVGARVWEKLFF. The DNA reads TGTGCCTGGAGTGTAGGTGCCAGGGTTTGGGAAAAACTGTTTTTT.